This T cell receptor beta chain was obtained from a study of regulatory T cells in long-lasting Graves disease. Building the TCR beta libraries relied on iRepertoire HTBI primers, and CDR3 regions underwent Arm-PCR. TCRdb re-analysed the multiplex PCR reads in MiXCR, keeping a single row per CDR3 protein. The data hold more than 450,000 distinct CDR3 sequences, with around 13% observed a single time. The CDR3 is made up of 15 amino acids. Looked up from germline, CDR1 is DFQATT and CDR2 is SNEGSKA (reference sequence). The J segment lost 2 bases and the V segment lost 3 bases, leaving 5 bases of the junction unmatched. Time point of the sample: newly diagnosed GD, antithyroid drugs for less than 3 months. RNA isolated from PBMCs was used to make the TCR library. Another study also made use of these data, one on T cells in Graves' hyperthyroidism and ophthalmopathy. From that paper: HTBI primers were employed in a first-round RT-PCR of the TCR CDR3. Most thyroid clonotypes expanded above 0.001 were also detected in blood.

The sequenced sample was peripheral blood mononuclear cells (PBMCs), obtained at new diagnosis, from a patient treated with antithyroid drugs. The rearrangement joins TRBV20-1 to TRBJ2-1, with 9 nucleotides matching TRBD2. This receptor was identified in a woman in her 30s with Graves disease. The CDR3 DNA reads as TGCAGTGCTAGTTCCCGACTAGCGGCCTACAATGAGCAGTTCTTC. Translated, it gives CSASSRLAAYNEQFF.